This T cell receptor (beta chain) was sequenced for a study of T cells in Graves' hyperthyroidism and ophthalmopathy. Study-level background: Blood from the periphery was taken at initial diagnosis, before any treatment.

Diagnostic assessment was based on clinical symptoms, serum thyroxine and TRAb, thyroid ultrasound and orbital computed tomography. The authors obtained PBMCs from around 10 ml of fresh peripheral blood. General study results and limits: Appearing also in blood were most of the thyroid clonotypes expanded above 0.001.

Germline V CDR1 and CDR2: MNHEY, SMNVEV (reference sequence). Trimming took 2 bases from V and 3 from J; bases not matched to a gene: 4. There are 16 residues in the CDR3. In its sample, this clonotype was seen many times. Its specificity is unknown. Researchers amplified the TCR beta CDR3 regions from RNA transcripts. The TCR CDR3 first-round RT-PCR relied on the HTBI primer set. MiXCR, run by TCRdb on the multiplex PCR reads, gives a single entry per CDR3 protein. The profile shows 540,000 or so distinct CDR3 sequences, around 16% of them singletons. The V call is TRBV27, the J call TRBJ2-1; 10 bases align to TRBD2. This receptor was obtained from a young woman with Graves' hyperthyroidism. Sequenced sample: blood. CDR3 bases: TGTGCCAGCAGTTTAGTTGGACTAGCGGACTACAATGAGCAGTTCTTC. Its translation is CASSLVGLADYNEQFF.